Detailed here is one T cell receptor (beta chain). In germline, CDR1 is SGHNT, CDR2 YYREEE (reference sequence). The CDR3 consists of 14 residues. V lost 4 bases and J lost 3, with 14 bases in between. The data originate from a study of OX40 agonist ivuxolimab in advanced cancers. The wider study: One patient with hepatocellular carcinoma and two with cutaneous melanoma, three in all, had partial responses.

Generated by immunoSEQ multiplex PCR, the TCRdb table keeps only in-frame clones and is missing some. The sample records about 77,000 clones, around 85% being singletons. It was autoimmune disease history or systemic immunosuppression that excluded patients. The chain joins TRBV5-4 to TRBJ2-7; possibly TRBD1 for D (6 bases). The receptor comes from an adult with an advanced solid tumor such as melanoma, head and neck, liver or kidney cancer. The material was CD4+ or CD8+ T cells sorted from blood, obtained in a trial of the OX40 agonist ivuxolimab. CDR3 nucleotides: TGTGCCAGCAGCCCCGGACAGCAGCACTACGAGCAGTACTTC. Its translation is CASSPGQQHYEQYF.